One and the same sample provided the 9 T cell receptor beta chains below, sequenced in a study of T cells after yellow fever vaccination. TCRdb re-derived calls from the 5' RACE reads in MiXCR, one entry per CDR3 protein. This table has roughly 150,000 distinct CDR3 sequences, approximately 6.6% appearing once. The source was CD4+ T cells sorted from PBMCs, collected 10 days after the yellow fever booster vaccination. All receptors come from a man aged 25 to 40 who received the YFV17D yellow fever vaccine.

Many counts were recorded for this clonotype. This chain links TRBV10-1 with TRBJ2-5; no clear D. Germline CDR1 WNHNN, CDR2 SYGVQD (reference sequence). The CDR3 consists of 12 residues. Trimming took 3 bases from V and 6 from J, leaving 8 bases between them. CDR3 sequence (DNA): TGCGCCAGCAGTGACGCAGGAAAGACCCAGTACTTC. Translation gives CASSDAGKTQYF.

The chain employs TRBV6-1 and TRBJ2-5, with D possibly being TRBD1 or TRBD2 (7 bases each). The CDR3 runs 14 residues. Trimming shortened V by 6 bases and J by 3 bases, and 14 bases separated the two germline ends. CDR1 is MNHNS and CDR2 is SASEGT in the germline V gene. The CDR3 DNA is TGTGCCAGCAGGCGGGGGACAGAAGAAGAGACCCAGTACTTC. Encoded protein: CASRRGTEEETQYF.

This clonotype was detected ten times or more. The V call is TRBV12-3 or TRBV12-4, the J call TRBJ2-2, with 7 bases fitting TRBD2. With 6 bases clipped from V and 4 bases from J, the junction kept 17 bases outside the gene matches. The CDR3 has 18 amino acids. The CDR3 sequence is CASSPPVRGGSRTGELFF. CDR3 DNA: TGTGCCAGCAGCCCGCCCGTGAGGGGCGGGAGTCGCACCGGGGAGCTGTTTTTT.

This clonotype was seen at least ten times. The CDR3 nucleotides are TGTGCCAGCAGTCTGGAAACTAGCGGGAACGAGCAGTACTTC. This gives the protein CASSLETSGNEQYF. The chain carries TRBV7-8 and TRBJ2-7, with TRBD2 identical over 10 bases. The V segment lost 6 bases and the J segment 5 bases; nucleotides outside the gene matches: 7. Germline V lookup: CDR1 SGHVS, CDR2 FQNEAQ. This CDR3 spans 14 amino acids. The variable domain in full, completed from reference TRBV7-8 and TRBJ2-7, reads GAGVSQSPRYKVAKRGQDVALRCDPISGHVSLFWYQQALGQGPEFLTYFQNEAQLDKSGLPSDRFFAERPEGSVSTLKIQRTQQEDSAVYLCASSLETSGNEQYFGPGTRLTVT.

The sample holds many counts of this clonotype. The V gene is TRBV11-1, the J gene TRBJ2-1; TRBD2 might be the D (7 bases). Looked up from germline, CDR1 is SGHAT and CDR2 is FQDESV (reference sequence). This CDR3 is 13 amino acids long. The germline V and J ends were trimmed by 5 bases and 6 bases, with 11 bases remaining between them. DNA of the CDR3: TGTGCCAGCAGCCTGGCGGGGGCCAATGAGCAGTTCTTC. It codes for CASSLAGANEQFF.

Ten or more counts support this clonotype. The chain has TRBV7-2 and TRBJ2-3, with 8 bases aligning to TRBD2. Germline values: CDR1 SGHTA, CDR2 FQGNSA. Trimming removed 0 bases from V and 6 bases from J; junction bases left unmatched: 11. This CDR3 has 17 residues. CDR3 coding DNA: TGTGCCAGCAGCTTAGCGTTATTAGCGGGGACCACGGATACGCAGTATTTT. Its protein product is CASSLALLAGTTDTQYF.

This clonotype was detected ten times or more. The rearrangement uses TRBV5-1 and TRBJ2-5, with TRBD1 identical over 9 bases. V was pared by 3 bases and J by 5 bases, with 8 bases of the junction left unmatched. This CDR3 contains 15 residues. Germline V CDR1 and CDR2: SGHRS, YFSETQ. CDR3 amino acids: CASSSTGGASETQYF. The CDR3 region has the DNA TGCGCCAGCAGCTCTACAGGGGGCGCGTCGGAGACCCAGTACTTC.

This clonotype was recorded many times. The rearrangement joins TRBV28 to TRBJ1-6; unclear D gene. The CDR3 covers 15 residues. CDR1 and CDR2 from the germline V gene are MDHEN and SYDVKM. The V and J ends lost 5 bases and 9 bases respectively, with 17 bases between them. The CDR3 here is CASSPADKFTSPLHF. For the CDR3, the DNA is TGTGCCAGCAGTCCAGCAGATAAGTTTACTTCACCCCTCCACTTT.

The V and J genes are TRBV30 and TRBJ2-3, with 11 nucleotides matching TRBD2. Germline CDR1 and CDR2: GTSNPN and SVGIG (reference sequence). V gave up 2 bases and J gave up 7 bases; unmatched junction bases: 14. The CDR3 is 17 amino acids. In nucleotides, the CDR3 is TGTGCCTGGAGTCCCCTGGGACTAGCGGCCCTCCCGTATACGCAGTATTTT. Translation: CAWSPLGLAALPYTQYF.